A selection of T cell receptor beta chains follows, all from one sample in a study of tumor-infiltrating lymphocytes in localized non-small cell lung cancer. Some clones are missing from TCRdb's copy, which holds only in-frame ones; the method was immunoSEQ multiplex PCR. Of 20,000 to 25,000 clones listed, roughly three fifths are singletons. Sequencing used lung tumor tissue. These receptor sequences come from a human donor with non-small cell lung cancer. Both conserved end residues are part of each CDR3. Each record gives: J gene, V gene, D gene, CDR3 protein. A D gene is named only where the DNA matches it firmly.

TRBJ2-5 TRBV19 . CASTKTGAETQYF
TRBJ2-1 TRBV29-1 . CSVKEITEQFF
TRBJ2-7 TRBV7-9 TRBD1 CASSLETGVAYEQYF
TRBJ2-2 TRBV9 TRBD2 CASSTQAGPNTGELFF
TRBJ1-1 TRBV4-2 . CASSSDRSRNTEAFF
TRBJ2-3 TRBV5-4 TRBD2 CASSARTSGKDTQYF
TRBJ1-5 TRBV6-1 . CASRSPWGGDQPQHF
TRBJ2-7 TRBV5-8 TRBD2 CASSLPSGSNYEQYF
TRBJ2-2 TRBV19 . CAPGRRVHHYANTGELFF
TRBJ1-3 TRBV15 . CATSRDAQGTGNTIYF
TRBJ1-1 TRBV18 . CASSQQGSTEAFF
TRBJ2-6 TRBV5-1 . CASSSGGSGANVLTF
TRBJ2-3 TRBV2 TRBD2 CASSGGSGSTDTQYF
TRBJ1-1 TRBV5-1 . CASSSGGAGAEAFF
TRBJ2-7 TRBV5-1 . CASSLPLGGGPYEQYF
TRBJ2-2 TRBV19 . CASSINRDTGELFF
TRBJ1-1 TRBV5-6 . CASSLGVKNTEAFF
TRBJ2-1 TRBV5-1 TRBD1 CASSPRDSSSYNEQFF
TRBJ1-1 TRBV5-4 TRBD1 CASSLGTGKFTEAFF
TRBJ2-3 TRBV6-1 TRBD2 CASSGGLGGDTQYF
TRBJ2-2 TRBV7-3 . CASSLNAGLGTGELFF
TRBJ2-1 TRBV6-4 TRBD2 CASSDSRLANEQFF
TRBJ2-7 TRBV6-5 . CASTLTDPYYEQYF
TRBJ1-1 TRBV18 TRBD1 CASSLDRDTEAFF
TRBJ2-3 TRBV9 . CASSVVGTDTQYF
TRBJ2-7 TRBV6-1 . CASSEDRRGEQYF
TRBJ2-2 TRBV7-2 . CASSLGWAAGELFF
TRBJ2-1 TRBV27 TRBD2 CASSLRGLAGGLPFHEQFF
TRBJ2-7 TRBV2 TRBD2 CASSEAPSGAYEQYF
TRBJ2-2 TRBV6-4 . CASSRTTNTGELFF
TRBJ1-2 TRBV19 . CASTPSYSEVDGYTF
TRBJ1-2 TRBV5-1 TRBD1 CASSLETGGDYGYTF
TRBJ1-2 TRBV14 . CASSQDRADYGYTF
TRBJ1-1 TRBV28 . CASSADSLASLGTEAFF
TRBJ1-2 TRBV4-1 TRBD1 CASSQDGDSFYGYTF
TRBJ1-2 TRBV10-3 TRBD1 CAISDLAQGGYGYTF
TRBJ1-2 TRBV30 . CAWSVQGALHGYTF
TRBJ2-1 TRBV9 . CASSHRLDYNYNEQFF
TRBJ2-2 TRBV25-1 . CASSGAGTGELFF
TRBJ1-1 TRBV2 . CASRSQGSTEAFF
TRBJ2-3 TRBV9 . CASNTRGEFTDTQYF
. TRBV30 TRBD1 CAYSTGGYEQYF
TRBJ2-7 TRBV5-1 . CASSLGQGGGEQYF
TRBJ2-7 TRBV7-9 TRBD1 CASSSPTGSGEQYF
TRBJ1-5 TRBV23-1 . CASSHLEGRSNQPQHF
TRBJ2-7 TRBV21-1 . CASSKGMEQYF
TRBJ1-2 TRBV27 TRBD1 CASSLVGQGASYGYTF
TRBJ1-4 TRBV6-1 TRBD1 CASSEPGQGTEKLFF
TRBJ2-1 TRBV7-3 . CASSFGGSYNEQFF
TRBJ2-5 TRBV29-1 . CSMDLAGGTQYF
TRBJ1-4 TRBV14 . CASSQGAISEKLFF
TRBJ1-2 TRBV5-6 . CASSNRATNYGYTF
TRBJ2-1 TRBV7-8 . CASSLVGGNSEQFF
TRBJ1-2 TRBV2 . CASSEAPGSANYGYTF
TRBJ2-5 TRBV9 . CASSVVLRWPDLKETQYF
TRBJ1-2 TRBV9 . CASSGTTYGYTF
TRBJ1-2 TRBV7-9 . CASSLDGGAYGYTF
TRBJ2-5 TRBV28 TRBD2 CASSLWTSGRNGETQYF
TRBJ2-1 TRBV7-3 TRBD2 CASSQRAGGISYNEQFF